This T cell receptor (beta chain) was sequenced in a study of Graves' ophthalmopathy and Graves' hyperthyroidism. The sequenced template was RNA, covering the TCR beta CDR3 region. RT-PCR in the first round used HTBI primers; a second-round multiplex PCR followed. TCRdb re-derived calls from the multiplex PCR reads in MiXCR, one entry per CDR3 protein. The sample has about 1.2 million distinct CDR3 sequences, approximately 35% seen once. In germline, CDR1 is PRHDT, CDR2 FYEKMQ (reference sequence). With 3 bases removed from V and 1 base from J, the gap between germline ends came to 15 bases. CDR3 length equals 16 residues. In its sample, this clonotype was seen many times.

Sequenced material: peripheral blood or thyroid tissue (not recorded which). This receptor was obtained from an adult man with Graves' hyperthyroidism. This chain joins TRBV13 and TRBJ1-1; no firm D call. CDR3 protein: CASSFGFRLTNTEAFF. CDR3 bases: TGTGCCAGCAGCTTTGGGTTCCGACTTACGAACACTGAAGCTTTCTTT.